This TCR beta chain came from a study of T-cell memory formation after mild COVID-19. This clonotype was detected a few times. With constant-segment primers, 5'RACE yielded cDNA libraries of TCR alpha and TCR beta that carried sample barcodes and UMIs. One entry per CDR3 protein, called by TCRdb with MiXCR from the 5' RACE reads. In the table there are hundreds of thousands of distinct CDR3 sequences, more than 20% of which are singletons. The CDR3 loop spans 15 amino acids. V lost 5 bases and J lost 4; bases outside the gene matches: 6. The chain links TRBV12-3 or TRBV12-4 to TRBJ1-2; 11 nucleotides line up with TRBD1. The TCR originated in a man aged 18-30 years who had mild COVID-19 (a few samples of this study predate the infection). Cell type and time point are not known. The sample was PBMCs or a T cell subset sorted from them (not recorded which). The CDR3 reads CASSPAGQGAYGYTF. The CDR3 nucleotides read TGTGCCAGCAGTCCGGCCGGACAGGGGGCCTATGGCTACACCTTC.